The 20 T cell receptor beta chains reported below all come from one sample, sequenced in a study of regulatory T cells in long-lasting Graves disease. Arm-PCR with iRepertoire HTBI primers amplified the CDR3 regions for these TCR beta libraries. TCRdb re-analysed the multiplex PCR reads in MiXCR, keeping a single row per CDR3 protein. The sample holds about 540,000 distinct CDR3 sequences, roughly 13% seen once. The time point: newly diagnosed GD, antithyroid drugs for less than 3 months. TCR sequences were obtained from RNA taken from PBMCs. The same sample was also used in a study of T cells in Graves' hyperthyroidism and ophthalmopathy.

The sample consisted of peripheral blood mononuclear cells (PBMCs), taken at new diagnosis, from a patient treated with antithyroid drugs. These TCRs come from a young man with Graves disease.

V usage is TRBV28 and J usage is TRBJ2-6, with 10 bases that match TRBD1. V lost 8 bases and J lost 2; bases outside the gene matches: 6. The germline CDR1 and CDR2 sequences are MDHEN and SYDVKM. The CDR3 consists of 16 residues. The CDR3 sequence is CASRDRGVPGANVLTF. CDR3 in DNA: TGTGCCAGCCGGGACAGGGGAGTACCTGGGGCCAACGTCCTGACTTTC.

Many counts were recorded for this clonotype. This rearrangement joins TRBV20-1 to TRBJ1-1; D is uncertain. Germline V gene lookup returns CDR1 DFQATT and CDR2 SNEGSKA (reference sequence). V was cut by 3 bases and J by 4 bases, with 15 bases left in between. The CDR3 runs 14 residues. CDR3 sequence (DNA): TGCAGTGCTAGGGAGGACCCTGCGGGCACTGAAGCTTTCTTT. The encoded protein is CSAREDPAGTEAFF.

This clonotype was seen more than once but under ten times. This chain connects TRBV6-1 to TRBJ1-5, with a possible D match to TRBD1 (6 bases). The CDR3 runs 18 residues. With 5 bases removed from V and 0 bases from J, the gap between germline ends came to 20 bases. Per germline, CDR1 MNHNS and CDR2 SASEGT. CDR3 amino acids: CASSLLGGRGYSNQPQHF. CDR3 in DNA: TGTGCCAGCAGTCTCCTAGGGGGGCGCGGATATAGCAATCAGCCCCAGCATTTT.

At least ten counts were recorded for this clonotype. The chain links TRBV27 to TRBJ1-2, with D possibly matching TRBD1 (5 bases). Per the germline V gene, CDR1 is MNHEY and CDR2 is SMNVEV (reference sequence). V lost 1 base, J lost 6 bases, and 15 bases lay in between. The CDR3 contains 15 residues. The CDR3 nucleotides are TGTGCCAGCAGTTTATTGGGGACTCCGAGGCATGGCTACACCTTC. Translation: CASSLLGTPRHGYTF.

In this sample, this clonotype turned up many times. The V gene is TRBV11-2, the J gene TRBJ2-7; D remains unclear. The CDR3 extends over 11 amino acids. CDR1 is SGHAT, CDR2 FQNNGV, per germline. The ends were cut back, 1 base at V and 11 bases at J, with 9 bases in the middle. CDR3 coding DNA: TGTGCCAGCAGCTTAGGGAGCAAGAAGTACTTC. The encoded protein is CASSLGSKKYF.

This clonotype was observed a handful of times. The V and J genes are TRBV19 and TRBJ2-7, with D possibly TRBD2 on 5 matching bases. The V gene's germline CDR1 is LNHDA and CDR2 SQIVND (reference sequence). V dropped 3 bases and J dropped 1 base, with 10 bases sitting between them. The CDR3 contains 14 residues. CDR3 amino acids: CASSIGRKSYEQYF. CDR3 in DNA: TGTGCCAGTAGTATTGGGAGAAAATCCTACGAGCAGTACTTC.

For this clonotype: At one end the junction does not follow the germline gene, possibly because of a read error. CDR3 in amino acids: CASSQRGLAGGAYKQYF. In DNA form, the CDR3 reads TGTGCCAGCAGCCAGCGGGGACTAGCGGGGGGAGCCTACAAGCAGTACTTC. J is TRBJ2-7 and V is TRBV3-1; 15 bases line up with TRBD2. Germline V gives CDR1 LGHDT, CDR2 YNNKEL (reference sequence). The CDR3 is 17 residues long.

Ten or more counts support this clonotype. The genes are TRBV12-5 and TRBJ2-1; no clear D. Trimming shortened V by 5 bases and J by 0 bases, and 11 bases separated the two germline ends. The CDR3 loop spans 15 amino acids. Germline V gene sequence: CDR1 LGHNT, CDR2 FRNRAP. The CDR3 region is CASGPPLSSYNEQFF. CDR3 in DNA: TGTGCTAGTGGTCCCCCGTTGAGCTCCTACAATGAGCAGTTCTTC.

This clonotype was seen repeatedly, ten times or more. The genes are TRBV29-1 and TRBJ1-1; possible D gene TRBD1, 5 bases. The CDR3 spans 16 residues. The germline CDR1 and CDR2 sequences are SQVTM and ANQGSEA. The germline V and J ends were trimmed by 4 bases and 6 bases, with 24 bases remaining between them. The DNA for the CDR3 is TGCAGCGTTGGCGCTGTGTCAGGGTCCGATCCTGCTGAAGCTTTCTTT. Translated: CSVGAVSGSDPAEAFF.

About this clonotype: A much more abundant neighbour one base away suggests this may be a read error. CDR3 in DNA: TGTGCCAGCGGCCCCAGGGTCACAGATACGCAGTATTTT. Protein sequence: CASGPRVTDTQYF. The genes are TRBV6-1 and TRBJ2-3; TRBD1 is a possible D gene (5 bases). CDR1 MNHNS and CDR2 SASEGT come from the germline V gene. V was clipped by 8 bases and J by 2 bases, with 11 bases between them. CDR3 length: 13 amino acids.

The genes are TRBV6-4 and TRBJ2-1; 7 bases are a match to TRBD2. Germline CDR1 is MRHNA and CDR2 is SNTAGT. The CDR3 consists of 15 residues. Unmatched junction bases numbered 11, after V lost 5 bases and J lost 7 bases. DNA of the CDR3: TGTGCCAGCAGTCCTAGCTTAGGGGAGGGGAATGAGCAGTTCTTC. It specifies CASSPSLGEGNEQFF.

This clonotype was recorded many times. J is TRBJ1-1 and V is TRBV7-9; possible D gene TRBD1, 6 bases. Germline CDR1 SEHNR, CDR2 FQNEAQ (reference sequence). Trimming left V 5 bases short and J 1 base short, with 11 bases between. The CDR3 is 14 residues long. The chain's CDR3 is CASSLQQGNTEAFF. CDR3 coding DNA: TGTGCCAGCAGCCTCCAACAGGGGAACACTGAAGCTTTCTTT.

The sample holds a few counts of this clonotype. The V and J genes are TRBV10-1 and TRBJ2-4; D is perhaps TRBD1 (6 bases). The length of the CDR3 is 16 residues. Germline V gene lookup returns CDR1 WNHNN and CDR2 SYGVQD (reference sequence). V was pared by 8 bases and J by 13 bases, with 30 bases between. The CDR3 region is CASQKGDLGLLLPQYF. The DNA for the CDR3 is TGCGCCAGCCAAAAGGGGGACCTCGGCCTCCTCCTGCCCCAGTACTTC.

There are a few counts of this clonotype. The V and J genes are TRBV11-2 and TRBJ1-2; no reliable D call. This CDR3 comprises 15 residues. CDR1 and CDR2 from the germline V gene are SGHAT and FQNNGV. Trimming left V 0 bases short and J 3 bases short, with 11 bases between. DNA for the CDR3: TGTGCCAGCAGCTTAGAACGAGGGTCGGACTATGGCTACACCTTC. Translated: CASSLERGSDYGYTF.

CDR3 bases: TGTGCCACCCGACCCCCTCCAGGCAATCAGCCCCAGCATTTT. Amino acids: CATRPPPGNQPQHF. The genes are TRBV28 and TRBJ1-5; D ambiguous. The CDR3 consists of 14 residues. Per germline, CDR1 MDHEN and CDR2 SYDVKM. Trimming stripped 10 bases from V and 2 bases from J, with 15 bases between.

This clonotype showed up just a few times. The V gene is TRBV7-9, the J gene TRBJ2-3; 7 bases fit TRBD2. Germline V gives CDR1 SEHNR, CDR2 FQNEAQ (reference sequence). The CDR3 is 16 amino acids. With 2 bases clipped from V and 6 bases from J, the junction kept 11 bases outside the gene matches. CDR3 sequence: CASSLRGGLVQDTQYF. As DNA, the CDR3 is TGTGCCAGCAGCTTACGCGGGGGACTGGTCCAGGATACGCAGTATTTT.

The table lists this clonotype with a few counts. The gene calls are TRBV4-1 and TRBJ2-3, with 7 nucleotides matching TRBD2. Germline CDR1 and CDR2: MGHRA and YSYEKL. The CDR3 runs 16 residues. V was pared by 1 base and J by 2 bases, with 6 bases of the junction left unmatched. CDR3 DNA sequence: TGCGCCAGCAGCCAAGGGCCGGGAGGCAACACAGATACGCAGTATTTT. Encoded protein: CASSQGPGGNTDTQYF.

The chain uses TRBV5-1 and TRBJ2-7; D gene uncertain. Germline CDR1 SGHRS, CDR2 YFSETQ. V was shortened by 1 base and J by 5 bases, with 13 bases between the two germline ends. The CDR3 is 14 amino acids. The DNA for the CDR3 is TGCGCCAGCAGCTTGTACCGAGCAGTTAACGAGCAGTACTTC. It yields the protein CASSLYRAVNEQYF.

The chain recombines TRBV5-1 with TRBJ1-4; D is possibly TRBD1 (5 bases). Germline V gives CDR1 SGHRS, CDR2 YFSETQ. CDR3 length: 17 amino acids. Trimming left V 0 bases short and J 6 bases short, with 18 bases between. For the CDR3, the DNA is TGCGCCAGCAGCTTGGCCGGGGCCGGACAAGGGGATGAAAAACTGTTTTTT. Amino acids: CASSLAGAGQGDEKLFF.

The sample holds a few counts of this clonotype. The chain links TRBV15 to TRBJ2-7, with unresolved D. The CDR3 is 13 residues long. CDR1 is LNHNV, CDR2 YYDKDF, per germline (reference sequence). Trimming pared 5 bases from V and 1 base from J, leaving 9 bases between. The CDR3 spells CATSQTPSYEQYF. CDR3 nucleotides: TGTGCCACCAGCCAGACACCTTCCTACGAGCAGTACTTC.